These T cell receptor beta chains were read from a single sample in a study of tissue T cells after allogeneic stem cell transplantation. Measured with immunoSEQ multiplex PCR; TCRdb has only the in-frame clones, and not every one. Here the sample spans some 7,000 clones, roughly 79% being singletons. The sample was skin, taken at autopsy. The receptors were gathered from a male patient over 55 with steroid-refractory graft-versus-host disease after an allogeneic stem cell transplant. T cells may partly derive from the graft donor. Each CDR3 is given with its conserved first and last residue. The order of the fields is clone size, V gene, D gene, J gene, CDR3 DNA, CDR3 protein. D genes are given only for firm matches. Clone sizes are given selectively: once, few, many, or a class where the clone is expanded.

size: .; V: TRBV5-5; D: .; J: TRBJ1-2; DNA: TGTGCCAGCAGCTTAGAACAGGATAACTATGGCTACACCTTC; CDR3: CASSLEQDNYGYTF
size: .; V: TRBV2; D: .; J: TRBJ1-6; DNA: TGTGCCAGCAGTTCGGGGGTTTATAATTCACCCCTCCACTTT; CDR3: CASSSGVYNSPLHF
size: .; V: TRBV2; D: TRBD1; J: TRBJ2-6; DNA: TGTGCCAGAAGACAGGGGGTCGAATCCTCTGGGGCCAACGTCCTGACTTTC; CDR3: CARRQGVESSGANVLTF
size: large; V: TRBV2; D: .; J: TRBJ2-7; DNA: TGTGCCAGCAGTGAAGGGATGTGGTCCCCTAGGCGGGGTTACGAGCAGTACTTC; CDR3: CASSEGMWSPRRGYEQYF
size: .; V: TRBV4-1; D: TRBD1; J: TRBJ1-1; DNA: TGCGCCAGCAGCCAAGCGGCAGGGGGTACTGAAGCTTTCTTT; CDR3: CASSQAAGGTEAFF
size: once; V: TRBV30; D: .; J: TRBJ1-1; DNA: TGTGCCTGGAGTCCCCCCACCGGGGGCTGGACTGAAGCTTTCTTT; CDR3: CAWSPPTGGWTEAFF
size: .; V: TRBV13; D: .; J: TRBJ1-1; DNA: TGTGCCAGCAGCTTACAAAGCCCATACAGCGCGAACACTGAAGCTTTCTTT; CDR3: CASSLQSPYSANTEAFF
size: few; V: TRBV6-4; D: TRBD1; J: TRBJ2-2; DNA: TGTGCCAGCAGGGACAGGGGAAGTACCGGGGAGCTGTTTTTT; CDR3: CASRDRGSTGELFF
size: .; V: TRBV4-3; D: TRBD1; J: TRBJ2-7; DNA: TGCGCCAGCAGCCTCGGACAGGGACGCTACGAGCAGTACTTC; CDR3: CASSLGQGRYEQYF
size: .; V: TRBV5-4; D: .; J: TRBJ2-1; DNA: TGTGCCAGCAGCTCCCCCCCGGGCAATGAGCAGTTCTTC; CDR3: CASSSPPGNEQFF
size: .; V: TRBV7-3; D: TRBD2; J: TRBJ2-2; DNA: TGTGCCAGCAGCCCTACTAGCGGGGTAACAAACACCGGGGAGCTGTTTTTT; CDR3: CASSPTSGVTNTGELFF
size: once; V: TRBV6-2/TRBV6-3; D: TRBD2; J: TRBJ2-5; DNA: TGTGCCAGCAGTTACTACGTCGGGGGGGCACGACAAGAGACCCAGTACTTC; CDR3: CASSYYVGGARQETQYF
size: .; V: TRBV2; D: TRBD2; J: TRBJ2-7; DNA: TGTGCCAGTTTGGGGGGGGTTCGAGACAGATCCTACGAGCAGTACTTC; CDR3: CASLGGVRDRSYEQYF
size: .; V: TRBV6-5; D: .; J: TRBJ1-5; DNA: TGTGCCAGCAGTTACTCGCCGTTTTCGGATCAGCCCCAGCATTTT; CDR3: CASSYSPFSDQPQHF
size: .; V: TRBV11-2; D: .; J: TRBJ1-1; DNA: TGTGCCAGCTCGAGGGGGGGCCCGGGAAACACTGAAGCTTTCTTT; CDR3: CASSRGGPGNTEAFF
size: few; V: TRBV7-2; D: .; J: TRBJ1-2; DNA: TGTGCCAGCAGCTTAGGTCGGGACGGCAACTATGGCTACACCTTC; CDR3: CASSLGRDGNYGYTF
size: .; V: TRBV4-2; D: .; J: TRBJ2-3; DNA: TGTGCCAGCAGCTCCTCTACTAGGGAGTCCGTCCAGTATTTT; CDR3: CASSSSTRESVQYF
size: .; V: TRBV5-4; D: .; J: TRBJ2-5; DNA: TGTGCCAGCAGCTTGGCCGGCAGTCAAGAGACCCAGTACTTC; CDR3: CASSLAGSQETQYF
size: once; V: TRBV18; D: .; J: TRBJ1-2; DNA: TGTGCCAGCTCACCACCAATCTCCCCCACCATTAACTATGGCTACACCTTC; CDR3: CASSPPISPTINYGYTF
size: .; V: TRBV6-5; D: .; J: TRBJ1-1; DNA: TGTGCCAGCATCAGGAACACTGAAGCTTTCTTT; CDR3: CASIRNTEAFF
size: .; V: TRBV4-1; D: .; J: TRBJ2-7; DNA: TGCGCCAGCAGCCAACCTCGGGGCCACCGCCAATACGAGCAGTACTTC; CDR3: CASSQPRGHRQYEQYF
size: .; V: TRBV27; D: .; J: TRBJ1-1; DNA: TGTGCCAGCAGTTGGGGGGGCACTGAAGCTTTCTTT; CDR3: CASSWGGTEAFF
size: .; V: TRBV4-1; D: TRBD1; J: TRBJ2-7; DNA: TGCGCCAGCAGCCCGGGACAGGTTTTGGAGCAGTACTTC; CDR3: CASSPGQVLEQYF
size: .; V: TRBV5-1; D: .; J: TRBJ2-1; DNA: TGCGCCAGCAGCCCTGACGTAGGGGCCAATGAGCAGTTCTTC; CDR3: CASSPDVGANEQFF
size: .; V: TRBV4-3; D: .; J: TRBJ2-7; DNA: TGCGCCAGCAGCCATGGCGTCGGGACCCACGAGCAGTACTTC; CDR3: CASSHGVGTHEQYF
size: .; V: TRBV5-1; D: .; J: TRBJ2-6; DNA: TGCGCCAGCAGCTTGGTAATAGGAGGGGCCAACGTCCTGACTTTC; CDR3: CASSLVIGGANVLTF
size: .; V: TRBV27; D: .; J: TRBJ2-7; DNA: TGTGCCAGCAGTTTGAGGGGCGTCGCCTACGAGCAGTACTTC; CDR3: CASSLRGVAYEQYF
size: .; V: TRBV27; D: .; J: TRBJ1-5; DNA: TGTGCCAGCAGTTTAAATTCAAACAGGAAAAGACCCCAGCATTTT; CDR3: CASSLNSNRKRPQHF
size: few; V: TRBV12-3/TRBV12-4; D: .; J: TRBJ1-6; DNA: TGTGCCTCGGGGGAGGACTATAATTCACCCCTCCACTTT; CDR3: CASGEDYNSPLHF
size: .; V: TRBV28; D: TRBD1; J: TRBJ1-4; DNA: TGTGCCAGCAGTTCTATAGGACAGGGTTTGGAAAAACTGTTTTTT; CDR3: CASSSIGQGLEKLFF
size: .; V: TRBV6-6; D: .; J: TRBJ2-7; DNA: TGTGCCAGCAGTTACTCTACTGGGGAGTGGAACTTC; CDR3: CASSYSTGEWNF
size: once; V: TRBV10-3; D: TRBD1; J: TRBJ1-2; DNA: TGTGCCATCAGTGAGTCGATTAGGGGCTCAACGGGACAGGGTAGTTATGGCTACACCTTC; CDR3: CAISESIRGSTGQGSYGYTF
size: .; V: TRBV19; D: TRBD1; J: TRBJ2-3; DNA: TGTGCCAGTAGTATAAGACCCTGGGACAGCCCCACAGATACGCAGTATTTT; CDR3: CASSIRPWDSPTDTQYF
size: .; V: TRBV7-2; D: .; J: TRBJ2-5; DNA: TGTGCCAGCAGCGCGTACTCTAGCGAAGAGACCCAGTACTTC; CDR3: CASSAYSSEETQYF
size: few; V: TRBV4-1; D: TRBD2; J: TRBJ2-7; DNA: TGCGCCAGCAGCCATGAACGACTAGCCGTACCCTACGAGCAGTACTTC; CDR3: CASSHERLAVPYEQYF
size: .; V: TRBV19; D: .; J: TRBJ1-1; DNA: TGTGCCAGTATAGGGGCGGCTGAAGCTTTCTTT; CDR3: CASIGAAEAFF
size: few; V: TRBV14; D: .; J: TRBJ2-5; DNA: TGTGCCAGCAGCCCCTTTTCCGAGACCCAGTACTTC; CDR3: CASSPFSETQYF
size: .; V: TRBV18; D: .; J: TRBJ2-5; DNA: TGTGCCAGCTCACCAGGGGTCGTTTGGGAGACCCAGTACTTC; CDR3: CASSPGVVWETQYF
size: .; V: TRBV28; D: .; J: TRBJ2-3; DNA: TGTGGGACTATCTCGACGACAGATACGCAGTATTTT; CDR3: CGTISTTDTQYF
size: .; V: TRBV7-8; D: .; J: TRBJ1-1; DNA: TGTGCCAGCAGCTCTTCCAGGGGATCGGCTTTCTTT; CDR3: CASSSSRGSAFF
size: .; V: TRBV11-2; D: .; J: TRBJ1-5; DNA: TGTGCCAGCAGCCTGGGAGGGGTGGCCAATCAGCCCCAGCATTTT; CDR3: CASSLGGVANQPQHF
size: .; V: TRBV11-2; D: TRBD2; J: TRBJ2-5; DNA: TGTGCCAGCAGACTAGCGGGGGGGCCGTGGGAGACCCAGTACTTC; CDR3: CASRLAGGPWETQYF